This TCR beta chain stems from a study of cytomegalovirus exposure and HLA in healthy donors. Study-level findings and limits: A later analysis, which compared TCR beta chains of equal frequency, found the HLA-associated ones more clonally expanded. No immune exposure information besides CMV serostatus was available. Usually a TCR sequence was rare, but some public TCRs were found in many donors.

Concerning this clone: Its specificity is unknown.

This PCR relied on a set of 60 Vbeta primers and 13 Jbeta primers. In the original processing: Tens of millions of unique TCR beta chains, around 11 million of them shared, were counted by a later analysis. Profiling relied on immunoSEQ multiplex PCR, and the TCRdb table lists in-frame clones only, not all of them. For V, J and clone size, that table is used; D and trimming come from the DNA. The sample table includes fewer than 250,000 clones. Losses at the gene ends were 7 bases for V and 0 bases for J; bases not matched to a gene: 14. This CDR3 has 18 residues. CDR1 is SGHDT, CDR2 YYEEEE, per germline.

The sequenced sample was PBMCs. The chain links TRBV5-6 to TRBJ2-5; TRBD2 matches at 11 bases. The clonotype originates from a woman aged 30 to 39 in good health and CMV-seropositive. CDR3 sequence reads: CASGRGLAGPWDQETQYF. The CDR3 coding sequence is TGTGCCAGCGGAAGAGGACTAGCGGGTCCCTGGGACCAAGAGACCCAGTACTTC.